These 21 T cell receptor beta chains originate from one sample sequenced in a study of CD8 T cells in Susac syndrome. Reverse transcription of about 0.45 to 1 ug RNA was carried out with random hexamers. TCRdb recomputed calls from the immunoSEQ multiplex PCR reads with MiXCR, one row per CDR3 protein. Of some 130,000 distinct CDR3 sequences in the sample, roughly 96% were seen once. Sequencing used CD4+ T cells from PBMCs. These receptors originate from a human donor in good health.

This chain joins TRBV6-5 and TRBJ2-4; 10 nucleotides match TRBD2. This CDR3 region has 14 residues. J was trimmed by 5 bases and V by 6 bases; bases with no gene match: 4. Germline V gene sequence: CDR1 MNHEY, CDR2 SVGAGI. In DNA form, the CDR3 reads TGTGCCAGCAGCGCGAGCGGGGGGGAAAACATTCAGTACTTC. Amino acids: CASSASGGENIQYF.

J is TRBJ2-7 and V is TRBV29-1, with TRBD2 identical over 8 bases. The CDR3 totals 12 residues. With V trimmed by 7 bases and J by 6 bases, 8 bases remained unmatched. Germline V gene data show CDR1 as SQVTM and CDR2 as ANQGSEA. DNA of the CDR3: TGCAGCGCTTACGGACTAGCACTCGAGCAGTACTTC. The encoded protein is CSAYGLALEQYF.

The chain links TRBV23-1 to TRBJ1-5; no firm D call. TRBV23-1 is labeled an ORF, and its function is uncertain. This CDR3 comprises 17 residues. V was clipped by 4 bases and J by 3 bases, with 19 bases between them. The CDR3 region has the DNA TGCGCCAGCAGTCGCCCTCGGGAGGTACAGCCCAATCAGCCCCAGCATTTT. It yields the protein CASSRPREVQPNQPQHF.

The rearrangement uses TRBV27 and TRBJ1-5, with D possibly being TRBD1 (6 bases). V was clipped by 5 bases and J by 1 base, with 12 bases between them. CDR3 size: 15 residues. CDR1 is MNHEY, CDR2 SMNVEV, per germline (reference sequence). The CDR3 reads CASSPLQGSNQPQHF. The CDR3 DNA is TGTGCCAGCAGTCCCTTACAGGGCAGCAATCAGCCCCAGCATTTT.

The rearrangement uses TRBV29-1 and TRBJ2-3, with 7 nucleotides matching TRBD2. The ends lost 4 bases at V and 0 bases at J; junction bases unmatched: 10. CDR3 size: 16 residues. Germline-derived CDR1 and CDR2 are SQVTM and ANQGSEA. CDR3 sequence (DNA): TGCAGCGTTGCCGGAGGGCCGGGGGGAAGCACAGATACGCAGTATTTT. This gives the protein CSVAGGPGGSTDTQYF.

J is TRBJ2-7 and V is TRBV28, with D possibly being TRBD1 or TRBD2 (5 bases each). CDR1 is MDHEN, CDR2 SYDVKM, per germline. The length of the CDR3 is 16 residues. Trimming stripped 2 bases from V and 1 base from J, with 15 bases between. This CDR3 reads CASSLQGAVFSYEQYF. CDR3 sequence (DNA): TGTGCCAGCAGTTTACAGGGAGCGGTTTTTTCCTACGAGCAGTACTTC.

The V and J genes are TRBV30 and TRBJ1-2; 10 bases align to TRBD1. Germline assignment: CDR1 GTSNPN and CDR2 SVGIG (reference sequence). The CDR3 loop spans 14 amino acids. Unmatched junction bases numbered 7, after V lost 4 bases and J lost 5 bases. This CDR3 reads CAWTRDRGTYGYTF. DNA of the CDR3: TGTGCCTGGACGAGGGACAGGGGAACTTATGGCTACACCTTC.

The rearrangement links TRBV20-1 to TRBJ2-5; D gene uncertain. The CDR3 runs to 13 residues. The V gene's germline CDR1 is DFQATT and CDR2 SNEGSKA (reference sequence). Trimming removed 6 bases at V and 2 bases at J, with 13 bases between. CDR3 in DNA: TGCAGTGCCATCCTCCACAGTCAAGAGACCCAGTACTTC. Translation: CSAILHSQETQYF.

CDR3 region: CASSPYRDRVSYEQYF. The CDR3 bases are TGTGCCAGCAGCCCTTACCGGGACAGGGTCTCCTACGAGCAGTACTTC. The rearrangement uses TRBV6-2 or TRBV6-3 and TRBJ2-7; 9 nucleotides match TRBD1. Germline-derived CDR1 and CDR2 are MNHEY and SVGEGT. With 6 bases clipped from V and 0 bases from J, the junction kept 9 bases outside the gene matches. This CDR3 spans 16 amino acids.

The chain employs TRBV27 and TRBJ1-2, with D unclear. The CDR3 consists of 15 residues. V lost 2 bases and J 3 bases, leaving 13 bases between the germline ends. Germline V gene lookup returns CDR1 MNHEY and CDR2 SMNVEV (reference sequence). The CDR3 coding sequence is TGTGCCAGCAGTTTAAGGGCAGGTACTTACTATGGCTACACCTTC. Protein: CASSLRAGTYYGYTF.

This chain uses TRBV5-1 with TRBJ2-7; 7 nucleotides agree with TRBD2. Germline CDR1 is SGHRS and CDR2 is YFSETQ. V gave up 6 bases and J gave up 7 bases; unmatched junction bases: 10. The CDR3 spans 13 residues. CDR3: CASTQREGGEQYF. For the CDR3, the DNA is TGCGCCAGCACCCAAAGGGAGGGCGGAGAGCAGTACTTC.

V and J are TRBV3-1 and TRBJ2-3; D is unclear. V was clipped by 1 base and J by 7 bases, with 15 bases between them. Germline V gene data show CDR1 as LGHDT and CDR2 as YNNKEL (reference sequence). This CDR3 is 15 amino acids long. As DNA, the CDR3 is TGTGCCAGCAGCCAAGGCGAGACGGCTACCTATACGCAGTATTTT. As protein: CASSQGETATYTQYF.

The J gene is TRBJ1-1, the V gene TRBV3-1, with TRBD1 as a possible D gene (6 bases). The CDR3 runs to 14 residues. From germline, CDR1 is LGHDT and CDR2 YNNKEL (reference sequence). Between the trimmed V and J ends, which lost 2 bases and 2 bases, there was a span of 9 bases. CDR3 sequence: CASSQSRGNTEAFF. CDR3 nucleotide sequence: TGTGCCAGCAGCCAATCCAGGGGTAACACTGAAGCTTTCTTT. The full variable domain, completed using reference TRBV3-1 and TRBJ1-1, is DTAVSQTPKYLVTQMGNDKSIKCEQNLGHDTMYWYKQDSKKFLKIMFSYNNKELIINETVPNRFSPKSPDKAHLNLHINSLELGDSAVYFCASSQSRGNTEAFFGQGTRLTVV.

CDR3 DNA: TGTGCCAGCAGCTCCCTGCGGGGCCTAAGCGGAGGTCAGCCCCAGCATTTT. Protein product: CASSSLRGLSGGQPQHF. This rearrangement joins TRBV5-6 to TRBJ1-5, with D tentatively TRBD1 (5 bases). The V and J ends lost 3 bases and 6 bases respectively, with 22 bases between them. CDR3 size: 17 residues. Germline values: CDR1 SGHDT, CDR2 YYEEEE.

The V call is TRBV2, the J call TRBJ2-7; D is possibly TRBD1 (8 bases). V was trimmed by 6 bases and J by 3 bases, leaving 33 bases between them. This CDR3 contains 20 residues. From germline, CDR1 is SNHLY and CDR2 FYNNEI. The CDR3 reads CASRTPGQVFGGSPDYEQYF. CDR3 nucleotide sequence: TGTGCCAGCAGAACACCGGGACAGGTCTTCGGGGGGAGCCCAGACTACGAGCAGTACTTC.

The rearrangement uses TRBV3-1 and TRBJ1-1, with D maybe TRBD1 (6 bases). Germline CDR1 reads LGHDT; CDR2 reads YNNKEL (reference sequence). V lost 4 bases to trimming and J lost 1 base, with 13 bases between them. The CDR3 extends over 15 amino acids. The CDR3 sequence is CASSRGGGENTEAFF. CDR3 sequence (DNA): TGTGCCAGCAGCCGAGGGGGAGGGGAGAACACTGAAGCTTTCTTT.

The chain carries TRBV29-1 and TRBJ2-3, with 8 bases aligning to TRBD1. V lost 6 bases to trimming and J lost 3 bases; unmatched junction nucleotides: 8. The germline gives CDR1 SQVTM, CDR2 ANQGSEA. The CDR3 is 14 residues long. The CDR3 loop is CSVERQGMTDTQYF. In DNA, the CDR3 is TGCAGCGTAGAGAGACAGGGGATGACAGATACGCAGTATTTT.

This chain links TRBV5-1 with TRBJ1-5; 8 positions match TRBD1. The germline V gene encodes CDR1 SGHRS and CDR2 YFSETQ. This CDR3 is 16 amino acids long. The V gene end was trimmed by 1 base and the J gene end by 4 bases; junction bases not matched to a gene: 7. CDR3 bases: TGCGCCAGCAGCTTGTCCGGCAGGGGGCCTAATCAGCCCCAGCATTTT. It specifies CASSLSGRGPNQPQHF.

V is TRBV18 and J is TRBJ2-3; 8 nucleotides match TRBD1. V gave up 5 bases and J gave up 5 bases; unmatched junction bases: 6. Germline V gene sequence: CDR1 KGHSH, CDR2 LQKENI. The CDR3 totals 14 residues. DNA of the CDR3: TGTGCCAGCTCATTGACAGGGGAAATAGATACGCAGTATTTT. It is translated as CASSLTGEIDTQYF.

V and J are TRBV19 and TRBJ1-2; tentatively, D is TRBD1 (5 bases). CDR1 and CDR2 (germline): LNHDA, SQIVND (reference sequence). The CDR3 sequence is 14 residues long. V was pared by 3 bases and J by 4 bases, with 12 bases between. The CDR3 sequence is CASSMEGAGYGYTF. The CDR3 DNA is TGTGCCAGTAGTATGGAAGGGGCTGGCTATGGCTACACCTTC.

The chain is built from TRBV18 and TRBJ2-7; the D gene could be TRBD1 or TRBD2 (5 bases each). The V gene's germline CDR1 is KGHSH and CDR2 LQKENI. V lost 2 bases and J lost 6, with 11 bases in between. This CDR3 region has 13 residues. The CDR3 loop reads CASSPVGVREQYF. The CDR3 DNA is TGTGCCAGCTCACCAGTGGGGGTACGCGAGCAGTACTTC. Looking up the rest from reference TRBV18 and TRBJ2-7 gives the full variable domain: NAGVMQNPRHLVRRRGQEARLRCSPMKGHSHVYWYRQLPEEGLKFMVYLQKENIIDESGMPKERFSAEFPKEGPSILRIQQVVRGDSAAYFCASSPVGVREQYFGPGTRLTVT.